These 24 T cell receptor beta chains came from one sample sequenced in a study of beta chain features in type 1 diabetes. Every bit of the isolated RNA underwent reverse transcription, so sequencing read expressed TCRB transcripts. Profiling relied on immunoSEQ multiplex PCR, and the TCRdb table lists in-frame clones only, not all of them. The table has under 300,000 clones, less than 35% seen once. Sequencing input: central memory CD4+ T cells from blood. These TCRs come from a man aged 30 to 39 in good health.

This clone was observed a handful of times. The chain carries TRBV6-5 and TRBJ2-2; no firm D call. Per the germline V gene, CDR1 is MNHEY and CDR2 is SVGAGI. V was cut by 6 bases and J by 7 bases, with 6 bases left in between. The CDR3 length is 11 residues. The CDR3 loop reads CASSRVGELFF. The CDR3 region has the DNA TGTGCCAGCAGCCGCGTCGGGGAGCTGTTTTTT.

V gene TRBV30 combines with J gene TRBJ1-1; 8 nucleotides align to TRBD1. Germline V gives CDR1 GTSNPN, CDR2 SVGIG (reference sequence). The V and J ends lost 2 bases and 3 bases, in that order; junction bases with no gene match: 5. The CDR3 consists of 14 residues. The CDR3 reads CAWSPYRGDTEAFF. The CDR3 coding sequence is TGTGCCTGGAGTCCATACAGGGGGGACACTGAAGCTTTCTTT.

This clone was seen only a few times. V gene TRBV5-4 combines with J gene TRBJ2-1; TRBD1 matches at 8 bases. V lost 1 base to trimming and J lost 6 bases; unmatched junction nucleotides: 6. Germline V gives CDR1 SGHNT, CDR2 YYREEE (reference sequence). The CDR3 extends over 15 amino acids. This CDR3 is CASSLQDRATNEQFF. The CDR3 DNA sequence: TGTGCCAGCAGCTTGCAGGACAGGGCTACCAATGAGCAGTTCTTC.

V gene TRBV28 combines with J gene TRBJ2-3; 9 bases map to TRBD2. Germline V gene lookup returns CDR1 MDHEN and CDR2 SYDVKM. Unmatched junction bases numbered 7, after V lost 6 bases and J lost 3 bases. This CDR3 is 15 amino acids long. The CDR3 loop reads CASRHSGGRTDTQYF. The CDR3 nucleotides are TGTGCCAGCAGACATAGCGGGGGAAGGACAGATACGCAGTATTTT. Full variable domain (remainder filled in from reference TRBV28 and TRBJ2-3): DVKVTQSSRYLVKRTGEKVFLECVQDMDHENMFWYRQDPGLGLRLIYFSYDVKMKEKGDIPEGYSVSREKKERFSLILESASTNQTSMYLCASRHSGGRTDTQYFGPGTRLTVL.

The rearrangement links TRBV5-1 to TRBJ2-4; 9 bases are shared with TRBD1. This CDR3 region has 13 residues. With V trimmed by 2 bases and J by 15 bases, 9 bases remained unmatched. Germline loops: CDR1 SGHRS, CDR2 YFSETQ. The CDR3 loop is CASSFLGQGSVYF. The CDR3 DNA reads TGCGCCAGCAGCTTCCTCGGACAGGGGAGTGTGTACTTC.

This clone was counted between two and nine times. The CDR3 reads CASSSGQGRAAFF. CDR3 nucleotides: TGTGCCAGCAGCTCCGGACAGGGCCGGGCAGCTTTCTTT. The chain is built from TRBV7-2 and TRBJ1-1; 8 bases fit TRBD1. Looked up from germline, CDR1 is SGHTA and CDR2 is FQGNSA. Trimming took 4 bases from V and 10 from J; bases not matched to a gene: 8. CDR3 length: 13 residues. Full variable domain (missing parts from reference TRBV7-2 and TRBJ1-1): GAGVSQSPSNKVTEKGKDVELRCDPISGHTALYWYRQSLGQGLEFLIYFQGNSAPDKSGLPSDRFSAERTGGSVSTLTIQRTQQEDSAVYLCASSSGQGRAAFFGQGTRLTVV.

The chain recombines TRBV11-2 with TRBJ2-3; 11 bases match TRBD2. Germline assignment: CDR1 SGHAT and CDR2 FQNNGV. Trimming at V came to 4 bases and at J to 6 bases, leaving 6 bases not matched to a gene. The CDR3 spans 15 residues. The CDR3 protein is CASSSSGGRGDTQYF. CDR3 nucleotides: TGTGCCAGCAGCTCTAGCGGGGGGCGTGGGGATACGCAGTATTTT.

This clone was detected a few times. This chain uses TRBV20-1 with TRBJ2-2; D remains unclear. Looked up from germline, CDR1 is DFQATT and CDR2 is SNEGSKA (reference sequence). This CDR3 comprises 11 residues. V was shortened by 0 bases and J by 7 bases, with 3 bases between the two germline ends. This CDR3 is CSARDVGELFF. The CDR3 DNA is TGCAGTGCTAGAGATGTCGGGGAGCTGTTTTTT.

There are a few counts of this clone. J is TRBJ2-7 and V is TRBV19; TRBD1 agrees at 10 bases. After removal of 9 bases from V and 4 bases from J, the junction contained 18 bases not matched to a gene. Germline loops: CDR1 LNHDA, CDR2 SQIVND (reference sequence). The CDR3 length is 17 residues. In nucleotides, the CDR3 is TGTGCCAGCAGGGGACCCGGGACAGGGGACAATAGGTACGAGCAGTACTTC. It yields the protein CASRGPGTGDNRYEQYF.

This chain uses TRBV19 with TRBJ2-2, with 9 positions matching TRBD1. Trimming at V came to 9 bases and at J to 6 bases, leaving 8 bases not matched to a gene. Germline CDR1 is LNHDA and CDR2 is SQIVND (reference sequence). The CDR3 is 14 residues long. CDR3 sequence reads: CASGGQGWSGELFF. The CDR3 nucleotides are TGTGCCAGCGGGGGACAGGGATGGTCCGGGGAGCTGTTTTTT. The variable domain in full, with the rest retrieved from reference TRBV19 and TRBJ2-2, is DGGITQSPKYLFRKEGQNVTLSCEQNLNHDAMYWYRQDPGQGLRLIYYSQIVNDFQKGDIAEGYSVSREKKESFPLTVTSAQKNPTAFYLCASGGQGWSGELFFGEGSRLTVL.

The chain employs TRBV7-9 and TRBJ1-6; D not certain. Germline lookup yields CDR1 SEHNR and CDR2 FQNEAQ (reference sequence). Trimming shortened V by 5 bases and J by 2 bases, and 10 bases separated the two germline ends. The CDR3 covers 15 residues. The CDR3 here is CASSPGGAYNSPLHF. CDR3 coding DNA: TGTGCCAGCAGCCCCGGCGGAGCCTATAATTCACCCCTCCACTTT.

This clone was recorded a few times. In the same sample, other DNA sequences code for this CDR3. The chain carries TRBV4-3 and TRBJ2-3; 9 bases align to TRBD2. The germline V gene has CDR1 LGHNA and CDR2 YSLEER. The CDR3 spans 17 residues. Trimming removed 0 bases from V and 3 bases from J; junction bases left unmatched: 7. The CDR3 is CASSQDWSSGGTDTQYF. The CDR3 nucleotides read TGCGCCAGCAGCCAAGATTGGAGTAGCGGGGGTACAGATACGCAGTATTTT.

The chain is built from TRBV9 and TRBJ2-1; D is perhaps TRBD1 (5 bases). V was clipped by 4 bases and J by 6 bases, with 11 bases between them. The germline V gene encodes CDR1 SGDLS and CDR2 YYNGEE. The CDR3 runs 13 residues. The CDR3 here is CASSLNGANEQFF. CDR3 DNA sequence: TGTGCCAGCAGCCTTAATGGGGCCAATGAGCAGTTCTTC.

This clone was recorded at least ten times. The chain links TRBV18 to TRBJ2-5, with D perhaps given as TRBD1 or TRBD2 (6 bases each). The V end was cut by 3 bases, the J end by 5 bases, with 19 bases between. Germline V gene lookup returns CDR1 KGHSH and CDR2 LQKENI. The CDR3 spans 16 residues. The DNA for the CDR3 is TGTGCCAGCTCACCGATGGGGACCGGGGGCAGTGAGACCCAGTACTTC. Translation: CASSPMGTGGSETQYF.

V and J are TRBV5-6 and TRBJ2-6; possibly TRBD2 for D (5 bases). V lost 0 bases and J lost 2, with 6 bases in between. CDR3 size: 15 residues. CDR1 SGHDT and CDR2 YYEEEE come from the germline V gene. CDR3 coding DNA: TGTGCCAGCAGCTTGGTGGGAGCTGGGGCCAACGTCCTGACTTTC. This encodes CASSLVGAGANVLTF.

The chain has TRBV7-2 and TRBJ2-1; D is uncertain. The length of the CDR3 is 12 residues. Germline V CDR1 and CDR2: SGHTA, FQGNSA. V was clipped by 4 bases and J by 11 bases, with 12 bases between them. The CDR3 here is CASSSTTRKQFF. CDR3 nucleotides: TGTGCCAGCAGCTCGACGACAAGGAAGCAGTTCTTC.

The genes are TRBV29-1 and TRBJ1-1; D gene unclear. The CDR3 is 11 residues long. Germline CDR1 reads SQVTM; CDR2 reads ANQGSEA. The CDR3 sequence is CIVHQNTEAFF. The DNA for the CDR3 is TGCATCGTCCATCAAAACACTGAAGCTTTCTTT.

The chain couples TRBV5-4 to TRBJ2-2; the match to TRBD2 covers 12 bases. Per germline, CDR1 SGHNT and CDR2 YYREEE (reference sequence). Losses at the gene ends were 2 bases for V and 4 bases for J; bases not matched to a gene: 3. The CDR3 loop spans 16 amino acids. The CDR3 sequence: CASSFTSGRPTGELFF. CDR3 nucleotides: TGTGCCAGCAGCTTCACTAGCGGGAGGCCCACCGGGGAGCTGTTTTTT.

This clone was picked up a small number of times. CDR3 coding DNA: TGTGCCAGCAGCCCTAGGGGTGTGAGCTATGGCTACACCTTC. Amino acid sequence: CASSPRGVSYGYTF. The chain employs TRBV7-6 and TRBJ1-2; the D gene is possibly TRBD1 (5 bases). The CDR3 is 14 residues long. Germline CDR1 is SGHVS and CDR2 is FNYEAQ. Trimming removed 5 bases at V and 4 bases at J, with 14 bases between.

The chain's CDR3 is CASAFSGRVNEQFF. DNA of the CDR3: TGTGCCAGTGCCTTTAGCGGGAGGGTAAATGAGCAGTTCTTC. This rearrangement joins TRBV19 to TRBJ2-1; 11 nucleotides align to TRBD2. Germline V CDR1 and CDR2: LNHDA, SQIVND (reference sequence). Trimming took 8 bases from V and 7 from J; bases not matched to a gene: 7. The length of the CDR3 is 14 residues.

The chain carries TRBV2 and TRBJ2-7, with D possibly TRBD2 on 5 matching bases. Germline V gene sequence: CDR1 SNHLY, CDR2 FYNNEI. This CDR3 has 14 residues. V gave up 2 bases and J gave up 3 bases, with 11 bases separating them. The CDR3 sequence: CASSEKYGDYEQYF. DNA of the CDR3: TGTGCCAGCAGTGAAAAATACGGGGACTACGAGCAGTACTTC.

This rearrangement joins TRBV30 to TRBJ1-5; the match to TRBD1 covers 9 bases. Germline lookup yields CDR1 GTSNPN and CDR2 SVGIG (reference sequence). The CDR3 covers 13 residues. V shed 4 bases, J shed 4 bases, and the junction held 2 bases outside the gene matches. CDR3 nucleotides: TGTGCCTGGAACGACAGGGGGAATCAGCCCCAGCATTTT. This sequence encodes CAWNDRGNQPQHF.

About this clone itself: Other DNA sequences in the same sample also yield this CDR3. This chain uses TRBV5-6 with TRBJ1-2; D not certain. The CDR3 is 13 amino acids. The V end lost 0 bases, the J end lost 0 bases, and 3 bases lay between the germline ends. Germline values: CDR1 SGHDT, CDR2 YYEEEE. CDR3 DNA sequence: TGTGCCAGCAGCTTGGTGTCTAACTATGGCTACACCTTC. It encodes CASSLVSNYGYTF.

The rearrangement links TRBV6-5 to TRBJ2-3; TRBD2 agrees at 10 bases. This CDR3 region has 15 residues. The germline V gene encodes CDR1 MNHEY and CDR2 SVGAGI. Unmatched junction bases numbered 3, after V lost 2 bases and J lost 4 bases. Here the CDR3 reads CASSYGAGGADTQYF. CDR3 nucleotides: TGTGCCAGCAGTTACGGAGCGGGAGGGGCAGATACGCAGTATTTT.